This T cell receptor beta chain was sequenced in a study of T cell responses to AZD1222 COVID-19 vaccine. General observations from the study: Donors were chiefly white British, with a greater number of females, and clonal diversity was perhaps underestimated. Sampled repertoires all dated from after the peak T cell response. The study reported that nearly half of spike-specific TCRs target unmutated variant regions.

The V and J ends lost 1 base and 8 bases, in that order; junction bases with no gene match: 9. Germline CDR1 is LGHNT and CDR2 is FRNRAP. This CDR3 has 16 amino acids. Repertoires were generated with immunoSEQ multiplex PCR, while TCRdb's copy carries only in-frame clones and drops some. The sample lists about 210,000 clones, around 92% occurring once. Remarks on this clone: The antigen is not known.

The source of this sequence is an adult in good health. The V call is TRBV12-5, the J call TRBJ1-4; 8 nucleotides align to TRBD1. This sample comprised peripheral blood, obtained on day 0 of AZD1222 vaccination. The CDR3 loop is CASGLDPDRVGEKLFF. CDR3 bases: TGTGCTAGTGGTTTGGACCCGGACAGGGTGGGAGAAAAACTGTTTTTT.